One sample yielded the 30 T cell receptor beta chains listed below, sequenced in a study of blood T cells in healthy people across ages. The second PCR ran about 6 to 11 cycles with a sample-barcoded 5' primer and J-beta primers. TCRdb reanalysed the 5' RACE reads using MiXCR and keeps one entry per CDR3 protein. The table includes roughly 1.4 million distinct CDR3 sequences, approximately 59% detected once. The source material was blood. The origin of the receptors is a man aged 18 to 29 in good health.

The chain is built from TRBV7-8 and TRBJ1-2, with D maybe TRBD1 (6 bases). Germline CDR1 and CDR2: SGHVS and FQNEAQ. The V end lost 1 base, the J end lost 4 bases, and 13 bases lay between the germline ends. This CDR3 is 15 amino acids long. The CDR3 bases are TGTGCCAGCAGCTTAGTGGCAGGGGACGGCTATGGCTACACCTTC. Its protein is CASSLVAGDGYGYTF.

The chain couples TRBV7-2 to TRBJ2-1; D is possibly TRBD2 (5 bases). CDR3 length equals 13 residues. Germline-derived CDR1 and CDR2 are SGHTA and FQGNSA. The V gene lost 7 bases and the J gene lost 4 bases, with 11 bases spanning the gap. The CDR3 loop reads CASNFGVYNEQFF. CDR3 coding DNA: TGTGCCAGCAACTTCGGGGTTTACAATGAGCAGTTCTTC.

V and J are TRBV6-2 or TRBV6-3 and TRBJ2-6, with TRBD2 as a possible D gene (5 bases). Per germline, CDR1 MNHEY and CDR2 SVGEGT. The CDR3 has 20 residues. The V end was cut by 0 bases, the J end by 0 bases, with 18 bases between. CDR3 sequence (DNA): TGTGCCAGCAGTTACTCGAGGACTCCAGGAGCGGTCTCTGGGGCCAACGTCCTGACTTTC. Translating gives CASSYSRTPGAVSGANVLTF.

The chain employs TRBV20-1 and TRBJ2-7; D gene unclear. The CDR3 covers 15 residues. Trimming took 2 bases from V and 6 from J, leaving 20 bases between them. The germline V gene encodes CDR1 DFQATT and CDR2 SNEGSKA (reference sequence). The CDR3 reads CSARPLERVEREQYF. CDR3 coding DNA: TGCAGTGCTAGACCCTTAGAGCGAGTAGAACGCGAGCAGTACTTC.

This chain connects TRBV3-1 to TRBJ1-4; D gene uncertain. V shed 0 bases and J shed 8 bases, with 4 bases lying between them. The CDR3 is 12 residues long. Germline V lookup: CDR1 LGHDT, CDR2 YNNKEL (reference sequence). As DNA, the CDR3 is TGTGCCAGCAGCCAAGAGACCGAAAAACTGTTTTTT. As protein: CASSQETEKLFF.

This clonotype was observed a single time. The V and J genes are TRBV4-3 and TRBJ1-2; D gene uncertain. Trimming stripped 0 bases from V and 0 bases from J, with 8 bases between. Germline V CDR1 and CDR2: LGHNA, YSLEER. The CDR3 is 15 residues long. The chain's CDR3 is CASSQDPSPNYGYTF. The CDR3 bases are TGCGCCAGCAGCCAAGACCCCAGTCCTAACTATGGCTACACCTTC.

This clonotype was counted a few times. The chain has TRBV4-2 and TRBJ2-4; possibly TRBD2 for D (5 bases). Germline lookup yields CDR1 LGHNA and CDR2 YNFKEQ. Trimming pared 0 bases from V and 6 bases from J, leaving 9 bases between. The CDR3 runs 14 residues. The chain's CDR3 is CASSQDWERNIQYF. CDR3 nucleotides: TGTGCCAGCAGCCAAGATTGGGAGAGAAACATTCAGTACTTC.

The sample holds a few counts of this clonotype. This chain connects TRBV20-1 to TRBJ1-5; 9 positions agree with TRBD1. Germline V gene lookup returns CDR1 DFQATT and CDR2 SNEGSKA (reference sequence). The V and J ends lost 5 bases and 4 bases, in that order; junction bases with no gene match: 15. The CDR3 length is 17 residues. CDR3 coding DNA: TGCAGTGCTTCGACCCACTCGACAGGGGGACGGAATCAGCCCCAGCATTTT. Translating it yields CSASTHSTGGRNQPQHF.

This clonotype came up a few times. The chain has TRBV5-1 and TRBJ2-1; 9 nucleotides match TRBD1. Trimming removed 3 bases from V and 8 bases from J; junction bases left unmatched: 9. This CDR3 comprises 15 residues. The germline CDR1 and CDR2 sequences are SGHRS and YFSETQ. Written as DNA, the CDR3 is TGCGCCAGCAGCTGGGGACAGGGAATGGGTTATGAGCAGTTCTTC. Translation: CASSWGQGMGYEQFF. Full variable domain (rest looked up from reference TRBV5-1 and TRBJ2-1): KAGVTQTPRYLIKTRGQQVTLSCSPISGHRSVSWYQQTPGQGLQFLFEYFSETQRNKGNFPGRFSGRQFSNSRSEMNVSTLELGDSALYLCASSWGQGMGYEQFFGPGTRLTVL.

This clonotype was seen a few times. The V and J genes are TRBV15 and TRBJ2-1, with D perhaps matching TRBD1 (5 bases). CDR3 length: 13 amino acids. Germline-derived CDR1 and CDR2 are LNHNV and YYDKDF (reference sequence). The V end lost 6 bases, the J end lost 4 bases, and 10 bases lay between the germline ends. The CDR3 nucleotides read TGTGCCACCAGGGGGCTGGTTTACAATGAGCAGTTCTTC. Amino acid sequence: CATRGLVYNEQFF. Full variable domain (remainder filled in from reference TRBV15 and TRBJ2-1): DAMVIQNPRYQVTQFGKPVTLSCSQTLNHNVMYWYQQKSSQAPKLLFHYYDKDFNNEADTPDNFQSRRPNTSFCFLDIRSPGLGDTAMYLCATRGLVYNEQFFGPGTRLTVL.

With respect to this clonotype: A junction end diverges from the germline sequence, so it may reflect a read error. The chain's CDR3 is CAISPGTSGGLGEDAQYF. Written as DNA, the CDR3 is TGTGCCATCAGCCCTGGGACTAGCGGGGGTTTAGGGGAAGATGCGCAGTATTTT. This chain links TRBV10-3 with TRBJ2-3, with 14 bases lining up with TRBD2. In germline, CDR1 is ENHRY, CDR2 SYGVKD. CDR3 length: 18 residues.

V usage is TRBV20-1 and J usage is TRBJ2-1, with a weak D call TRBD2 (6 bases). Germline V gives CDR1 DFQATT, CDR2 SNEGSKA (reference sequence). The CDR3 contains 15 residues. The V end was cut by 6 bases, the J end by 2 bases, with 17 bases between. CDR3 loop: CSALLWRGAYNEQFF. Written as DNA, the CDR3 is TGCAGTGCCCTCCTGTGGAGGGGCGCCTACAATGAGCAGTTCTTC.

This clonotype was seen more than once but under ten times. The V gene is TRBV5-6, the J gene TRBJ1-6, with a weak D call TRBD1 (5 bases). V was cut by 2 bases and J by 0 bases, with 18 bases left in between. This CDR3 spans 19 amino acids. CDR1 SGHDT and CDR2 YYEEEE come from the germline V gene. The CDR3 nucleotides are TGTGCCAGCAGCTTCGATGAGGGACGTACCAGCTCCTATAATTCACCCCTCCACTTT. Amino acid sequence: CASSFDEGRTSSYNSPLHF.

This clonotype was seen a few times. The J gene is TRBJ2-5, the V gene TRBV27; D tentatively fits TRBD1 or TRBD2 (7 bases each). The length of the CDR3 is 16 residues. Looked up from germline, CDR1 is MNHEY and CDR2 is SMNVEV (reference sequence). Trimming took off 6 bases at V and 4 bases at J, with 21 bases between the two ends. CDR3: CASSGGLTGRRETQYF. CDR3 DNA: TGTGCCAGCAGCGGGGGGTTGACAGGGAGGAGAGAGACCCAGTACTTC.

This clonotype has more than one count but fewer than ten. The chain is built from TRBV27 and TRBJ2-3; 11 positions agree with TRBD2. The V and J ends lost 5 bases and 1 base, in that order; junction bases with no gene match: 8. The germline V gene has CDR1 MNHEY and CDR2 SMNVEV (reference sequence). CDR3 length equals 17 residues. CDR3 residues: CASSPLQTSGGTDTQYF. The CDR3 bases are TGTGCCAGCAGTCCGCTACAGACTAGCGGGGGCACAGATACGCAGTATTTT.

J is TRBJ2-7 and V is TRBV20-1; 7 bases fit TRBD1. Germline V CDR1 and CDR2: DFQATT, SNEGSKA (reference sequence). The CDR3 runs to 14 residues. V was pared by 0 bases and J by 1 base, with 3 bases of the junction left unmatched. The CDR3 reads CSARDADRSYEQYF. The CDR3 DNA sequence: TGCAGTGCTAGAGACGCGGACAGGTCCTACGAGCAGTACTTC.

The V gene is TRBV6-2 or TRBV6-3, the J gene TRBJ2-1; the D gene is possibly TRBD1 (6 bases). The germline V and J ends were trimmed by 7 bases and 8 bases, with 18 bases remaining between them. This CDR3 is 14 amino acids long. Germline loops: CDR1 MNHEY, CDR2 SVGEGT. The CDR3 reads CASIQSTGGYEQFF. CDR3 bases: TGTGCCAGCATTCAATCGACAGGCGGCTATGAGCAGTTCTTC.

The table lists this clonotype with many counts. CDR3 DNA sequence: TGTGCCAGCAGTTTAAAGGGCTACGAGCAGTACTTC. This sequence encodes CASSLKGYEQYF. The chain is built from TRBV12-3 or TRBV12-4 and TRBJ2-7; D remains ambiguous. Deletions cut 2 bases from V and 3 bases from J, with 5 bases between. The CDR3 contains 12 residues.

Note on this clonotype: Sequence at one end of the junction differs from germline and may be a read error. The chain joins TRBV5-6 to TRBJ2-4; 7 bases agree with TRBD1. Matching the DNA end better, TRBJ2-7 makes the J call doubtful. CDR1 and CDR2 from the germline V gene are SGHDT and YYEEEE. The CDR3 spans 14 residues. This chain's CDR3 is CACSSPGQSYEQYF. The CDR3 region has the DNA TGTGCCTGCAGCTCTCCGGGACAGTCTTACGAGCAGTACTTC.

The sample holds one count of this clonotype. A much larger clone differs from this one at a single base, so this may be a read error. This chain joins TRBV4-3 and TRBJ2-7; perhaps TRBD2 as D (5 bases). The last part of the DNA fits TRBJ2-5 better; the J call may be wrong. Germline-derived CDR1 and CDR2 are LGHNA and YSLEER. This CDR3 has 16 amino acids. The CDR3 region has the DNA TGCGCCAGAAGCCAAACGGGCCACACTCAGCGGGAGACCCAGTACTTC. Its translation is CARSQTGHTQRETQYF.

The chain carries TRBV7-9 and TRBJ1-1; D is unclear. The V and J ends lost 5 bases and 6 bases respectively, with 7 bases between them. This CDR3 comprises 11 residues. Germline V gives CDR1 SEHNR, CDR2 FQNEAQ (reference sequence). The CDR3, as DNA: TGTGCCAGCAGCCCTAAAGCTGAAGCTTTCTTT. Protein product: CASSPKAEAFF.

This clonotype showed up just a few times. The chain carries TRBV10-3 and TRBJ2-7, with unresolved D. V lost 6 bases, J lost 5 bases, and 8 bases lay in between. This CDR3 has 11 amino acids. Looked up from germline, CDR1 is ENHRY and CDR2 is SYGVKD. CDR3 residues: CAIRVGDEQYF. The CDR3 DNA reads TGTGCCATCAGGGTTGGCGACGAGCAGTACTTC.

The chain carries TRBV20-1 and TRBJ1-2; D not resolved. Germline V CDR1 and CDR2: DFQATT, SNEGSKA (reference sequence). V lost 7 bases to trimming and J lost 8 bases, with 14 bases between them. The CDR3 covers 11 residues. The CDR3 protein is CSGEPRWGYTF. The CDR3 nucleotides are TGCAGTGGAGAACCTCGGTGGGGCTACACCTTC.

The V gene is TRBV29-1, the J gene TRBJ2-1, with 8 bases that match TRBD2. V shed 8 bases, J shed 0 bases, and the junction held 6 bases outside the gene matches. CDR3 length equals 14 residues. CDR1 is SQVTM, CDR2 ANQGSEA, per germline. CDR3 loop: CSSSGPSSYNEQFF. CDR3 DNA sequence: TGCAGCTCTAGCGGGCCAAGCTCCTACAATGAGCAGTTCTTC.

The CDR3 nucleotides are TGTGCCAGCAGTCCCCCCTCGACCCGGGTGCAGTACTTC. Translation: CASSPPSTRVQYF. V usage is TRBV3-1 and J usage is TRBJ2-5; no clear D. The CDR3 consists of 13 residues. Germline V gene lookup returns CDR1 LGHDT and CDR2 YNNKEL (reference sequence). Trimming removed 6 bases from V and 11 bases from J, with 19 bases in between.

The chain links TRBV7-9 to TRBJ2-5, with 7 nucleotides matching TRBD2. After removal of 6 bases from V and 0 bases from J, the junction contained 4 bases not matched to a gene. Germline V gene lookup returns CDR1 SEHNR and CDR2 FQNEAQ (reference sequence). This CDR3 is 14 amino acids long. The CDR3 sequence is CASRSGLYQETQYF. CDR3 nucleotides: TGTGCCAGCAGATCGGGACTATACCAAGAGACCCAGTACTTC.

V is TRBV7-2 and J is TRBJ1-1, with a tentative D call TRBD1 (5 bases). CDR3 length: 13 residues. The V end was cut by 5 bases, the J end by 1 base, with 8 bases between. The germline CDR1 and CDR2 sequences are SGHTA and FQGNSA. CDR3 DNA: TGTGCCAGCAGCAGACAGAGGAACACTGAAGCTTTCTTT. It codes for CASSRQRNTEAFF.

This clonotype occurred a few times. The chain has TRBV27 and TRBJ2-7, with TRBD1 identical over 9 bases. CDR1 and CDR2 from the germline V gene are MNHEY and SMNVEV (reference sequence). The CDR3 has 15 residues. J gave up 2 bases and V 5 bases, and 7 bases lay outside the gene matches. The CDR3 spells CASSLLGQGAYEQYF. The CDR3, as DNA: TGTGCCAGCAGTCTGCTGGGACAGGGAGCCTACGAGCAGTACTTC.

The chain uses TRBV30 and TRBJ2-1, with no clear D. Between the trimmed V and J ends, which lost 0 bases and 6 bases, there was a span of 3 bases. The germline CDR1 and CDR2 sequences are GTSNPN and SVGIG (reference sequence). CDR3 length: 11 amino acids. Here the CDR3 reads CAWSVLNEQFF. The CDR3 DNA reads as TGTGCCTGGAGTGTACTCAATGAGCAGTTCTTC.

The chain's CDR3 is CASGDESYEQYF. The CDR3 nucleotides read TGTGCCAGCGGGGACGAGTCCTACGAGCAGTACTTC. The chain links TRBV6-1 to TRBJ2-7; D may match TRBD1 or TRBD2 (5 bases each). The V end was cut by 8 bases, the J end by 1 base, with 9 bases between. The CDR3 is 12 residues long. Looked up from germline, CDR1 is MNHNS and CDR2 is SASEGT.